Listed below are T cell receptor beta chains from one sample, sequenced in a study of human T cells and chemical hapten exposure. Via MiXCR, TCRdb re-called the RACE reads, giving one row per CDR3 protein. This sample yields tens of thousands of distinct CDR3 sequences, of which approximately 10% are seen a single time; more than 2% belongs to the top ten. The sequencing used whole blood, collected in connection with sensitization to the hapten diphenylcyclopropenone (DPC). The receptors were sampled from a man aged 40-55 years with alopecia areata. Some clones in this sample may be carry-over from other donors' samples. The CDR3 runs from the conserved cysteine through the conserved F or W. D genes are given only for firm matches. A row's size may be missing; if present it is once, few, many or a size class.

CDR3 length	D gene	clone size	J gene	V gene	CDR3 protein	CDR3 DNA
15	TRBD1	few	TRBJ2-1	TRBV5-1	CASSLGQGSYNEQFF	TGCGCCAGCAGCCTAGGACAGGGGTCCTACAATGAGCAGTTCTTC
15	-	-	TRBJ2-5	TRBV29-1	CSVGGFPARAETQYF	TGCAGCGTTGGAGGATTCCCGGCGCGTGCTGAGACCCAGTACTTC
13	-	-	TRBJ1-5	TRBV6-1	CASKGQARQPQHF	TGTGCCAGCAAGGGGCAGGCTCGGCAGCCCCAGCATTTT
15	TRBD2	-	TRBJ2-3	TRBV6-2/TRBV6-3	CASSYSPSGADTQYF	TGTGCCAGCAGTTACTCACCTAGCGGGGCAGATACGCAGTATTTT
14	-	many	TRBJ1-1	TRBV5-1	CASSFGQPNTEAFF	TGCGCCAGCAGCTTCGGACAACCGAACACTGAAGCTTTCTTT
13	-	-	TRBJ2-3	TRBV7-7	CASSLREYDTQYF	TGTGCTAGCAGCTTACGCGAGTACGATACGCAGTATTTT
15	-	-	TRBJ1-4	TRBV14	CASSKGAAVGEKLFF	TGTGCCAGCAGCAAAGGGGCGGCTGTTGGTGAAAAACTGTTTTTT
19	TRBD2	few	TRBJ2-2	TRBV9	CASSDGTSGRIGNTGELFF	TGTGCCAGCAGCGATGGGACTAGCGGGAGGATTGGGAACACCGGGGAGCTGTTTTTT
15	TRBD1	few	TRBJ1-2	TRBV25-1	CASLGQGYTNYGYTF	TGTGCCAGCCTTGGACAGGGCTACACTAACTATGGCTACACCTTC
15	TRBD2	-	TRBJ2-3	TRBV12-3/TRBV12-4	CASSFLGLEANTQYF	TGTGCCAGCAGTTTTCTGGGACTAGAAGCAAATACGCAGTATTTT
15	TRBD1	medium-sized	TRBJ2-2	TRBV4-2	CASSPGQANTGELFF	TGTGCCAGCAGCCCCGGACAGGCGAACACCGGGGAGCTGTTTTTT
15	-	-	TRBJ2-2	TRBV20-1	CSASPGSGVDGELFF	TGCAGTGCTTCTCCGGGATCAGGGGTTGACGGGGAGCTGTTTTTT
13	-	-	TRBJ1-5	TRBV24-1	CATSDTGYQPQHF	TGTGCCACCAGTGATACAGGGTATCAGCCCCAGCATTTT
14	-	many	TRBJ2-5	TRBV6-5	CASSYWAFQETQYF	TGTGCCAGCAGTTACTGGGCTTTCCAAGAGACCCAGTACTTC
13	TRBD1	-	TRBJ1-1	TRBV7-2	CASTYMGDRGAFF	TGTGCCAGCACCTACATGGGGGACAGGGGAGCTTTCTTT
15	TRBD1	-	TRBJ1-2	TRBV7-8	CASSGYDRGSGGYTF	TGTGCCAGCAGCGGATACGACAGGGGGTCTGGCGGCTACACCTTC
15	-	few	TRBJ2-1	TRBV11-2	CASSLKRSSYNEQFF	TGTGCCAGCAGCTTAAAACGGAGCTCCTACAATGAGCAGTTCTTC
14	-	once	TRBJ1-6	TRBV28	CASSSQGANSPLHF	TGTGCCAGCAGTTCCCAGGGCGCCAATTCACCCCTCCACTTT
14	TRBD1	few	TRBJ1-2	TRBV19	CASSDRGYADGYTF	TGTGCCAGTAGTGACAGGGGATATGCTGATGGCTACACCTTC
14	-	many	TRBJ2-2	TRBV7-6	CASSWVPGTGELFF	TGTGCCAGCAGCTGGGTCCCCGGAACCGGGGAGCTGTTTTTT
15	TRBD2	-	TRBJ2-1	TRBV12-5	CASGPLSSGRGEQFF	TGTGCTAGTGGTCCCCTGAGTAGCGGGAGGGGGGAGCAGTTCTTC
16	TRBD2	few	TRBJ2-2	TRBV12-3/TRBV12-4	CASSGPGLAGTGELFF	TGTGCCAGCAGTGGACCGGGACTAGCGGGCACCGGGGAGCTGTTTTTT
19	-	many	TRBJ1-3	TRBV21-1	CASSPQGVPTTDSGNTIYF	TGTGCCAGCAGCCCACAGGGAGTTCCAACCACCGACTCTGGAAACACCATATATTTT
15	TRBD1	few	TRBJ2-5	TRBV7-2	CASSFGTGRGETQYF	TGTGCCAGCAGCTTCGGGACAGGGAGAGGAGAGACCCAGTACTTC
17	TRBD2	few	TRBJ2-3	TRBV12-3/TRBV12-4	CASSFSSTSGSTDTQYF	TGTGCCAGCAGTTTCAGTTCGACTAGCGGGAGCACAGATACGCAGTATTTT
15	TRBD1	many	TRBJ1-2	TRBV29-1	CSVEDLRDRPYGYTF	TGCAGCGTTGAAGATCTCCGGGACAGGCCCTATGGCTACACCTTC
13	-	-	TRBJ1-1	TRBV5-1	CASSLDQNTEAFF	TGCGCCAGCAGCCTGGACCAAAACACTGAAGCTTTCTTT
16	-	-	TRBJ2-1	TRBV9	CASSVSGSHGGNEQFF	TGTGCCAGCAGCGTATCGGGGTCCCATGGAGGCAATGAGCAGTTCTTC
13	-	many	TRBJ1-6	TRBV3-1	CASSLQGVSPLHF	TGTGCCAGCAGCCTCCAGGGAGTCTCACCCCTCCACTTT